Sequencing of this T cell receptor (beta chain) was carried out in a study of blood T cell repertoires in COVID-19 (dated by TCRdb to 2019 to 2021). Regarding the study in general: The collaborator samples originated in the United States, Italy and Spain and spanned the acute and convalescent phases of COVID-19. The sample metadata nearly always contained a de-identified subject ID, COVID-19 status, age in years and sex. A freely available public database, intended as a resource for researchers studying the immune response to SARS-CoV-2, is where the repertoires were released. HLA class I and class II types, where available, came from metadata supplied by the sample provider rather than from assay-based typing. The samples were drawn from two sources: the first 160 participants of the ongoing ImmuneRACE study, and fewer than 1,500 subjects contributed by 6 global collaborators. The material from the prospective study consisted of cDNA or gDNA derived from T cells, B-cell-depleted T cells, or PBMCs. The dataset comprised deeply sampled blood TCRbeta repertoires from subjects exposed to, actively infected with, or recovered from COVID-19.

As for this clone: Its antigen specificity is not known. No per-base quality is available; no much larger clone lies one base away.

Whole blood was collected in K2EDTA tubes by collaborating institutions according to the institutions' own protocols. Collaborator samples were shipped for TCRbeta analysis as frozen whole blood, isolated PBMCs, or DNA extracted from either sample type. Study-wide conclusions, independent of this receptor: Clinical and demographic metadata were provided uncurated, with the amount varying by source and participant.

The immunoSEQ Assay, a bias-controlled multiplex PCR, was used to amplify TCRbeta CDR3 regions from genomic DNA. For the original study's pipeline: Within the assay, amplification of reference gene primers was used to estimate how many nucleated cells each sample contained. To quantify the absolute abundance of each unique TCRbeta CDR3 rearrangement, sequence reads were collapsed and filtered. For each sample, productive Simpson clonality was calculated as the square root of Simpson's diversity index across productive rearrangements. Drawn from immuneACCESS, this table holds only the in-frame rearrangements with V and J called that TCRdb kept. Clones are partly lost; checked studies trace under half to an unresolved V gene and leave the rest unexplained. That table is the source of V, J and clone size, and D and trimming were worked out from the DNA. This sample lists about 74,000 clones; 75% to 85% were detected once. The ten top clones hold around a sixth of the sample.

The CDR3, from cysteine to phenylalanine, totals 17 residues. The DNA shown is the 51-base CDR3, in frame from base 1. From V the trimming removes 5 bases and from J it removes 6 bases, while the gene matches leave 12 bases of the junction unaccounted for. CDR1 SEHNR and CDR2 FQNEAQ were looked up in the germline V gene (reference sequence). Input material: peripheral blood. The V and J segments used are TRBV7-9 and TRBJ2-3; the central 12 bases match TRBD2. The receptor was isolated from a human donor in a cohort sampled during active COVID-19. CDR3 region: CASSPRLAGALGDTQYF. The nucleotides are TGTGCCAGCAGCCCGCGACTAGCGGGGGCCCTTGGGGATACGCAGTATTTT.